The clone carrying this TCR beta chain appeared a single time. This sample stems from a study of cytomegalovirus exposure and HLA in healthy donors. Primers included in the PCR were 60 Vbeta and 13 Jbeta primers. Here immunoSEQ multiplex PCR was the method, and the copy in TCRdb shows in-frame clones only, minus some. The sample has 120,000 to 150,000 clones; 75% to 80% are singletons. V lost 4 bases, J lost 3 bases, and 6 bases stayed unmatched. The CDR3 runs to 16 residues. Germline V gene sequence: CDR1 SGDLS, CDR2 YYNGEE. The sample consisted of PBMCs. The rearrangement uses TRBV9 and TRBJ2-2; 10 nucleotides agree with TRBD2. The receptor comes from a male donor in good health and CMV-seronegative. The CDR3 sequence: CASSSRAGGDTGELFF. The CDR3 nucleotides are TGTGCCAGCAGCTCCCGAGCGGGAGGGGACACCGGGGAGCTGTTTTTT.